This TCR beta chain was captured by sequencing in a study of low-dose radiotherapy and immunotherapy resistance in tumors. TRAV- and TRBV-specific primers primed first-strand cDNA, covering alpha and beta chains. TCRs were put through 20 to 25 PCR cycles of amplification with Phusion. A constant-region primer and the V-primer adapter served as the primer pair. Each CDR3 protein is one row after TCRdb ran MiXCR on the reads. The table includes roughly 100,000 distinct CDR3 sequences, about a fifth detected once. Time point reported: after trial treatment. Treatment described: LDRT plus nivolumab, ipilimumab, low-dose cyclophosphamide and aspirin (RACIN trial). The CDR3 extends over 14 amino acids. J lost 10 bases, V lost 7 bases, and 10 bases had no gene match.

V is TRBV23-1 and J is TRBJ2-1; 10 bases are shared with TRBD1. TRBV23-1 is identified as an open reading frame with a role that is uncertain. This sample comprised PBMCs, obtained after low-dose radiotherapy plus immunotherapy. This receptor was taken from a male donor with prostate cancer. This CDR3 is CASTRDRGREEQFF. The CDR3 DNA reads TGCGCCAGCACCCGGGACAGGGGAAGAGAGGAGCAGTTCTTC.